This TCR beta chain stems from a study of T cell repertoires in cytomegalovirus infection. Overall study context: Alongside well-studied HLA-B-restricted CMV epitopes, recently identified HLA-C-restricted CMV epitopes were also used.

TCRdb re-derived calls from the reads in MiXCR, one entry per CDR3 protein. The table shows hundreds of thousands of distinct CDR3 sequences, with more than 40% occurring only once. V lost 6 bases and J 5 bases, leaving 14 bases between the germline ends. Germline V gives CDR1 KGHSH, CDR2 LQKENI. The CDR3 loop spans 14 amino acids. Of note for this clonotype: The antigen remains undetermined.

The sequencing used cultured PBMCs, collected from culture after CMV antigen stimulation. This TCR derives from a human donor in good health (CMV status not recorded). Some clones in this sample may be carry-over from other donors' samples. The J gene is TRBJ1-5, the V gene TRBV18; D is unresolved. The CDR3 sequence: CASSAGSADQPQHF. CDR3 DNA sequence: TGTGCCAGCTCGGCCGGGTCCGCGGATCAGCCCCAGCATTTT.